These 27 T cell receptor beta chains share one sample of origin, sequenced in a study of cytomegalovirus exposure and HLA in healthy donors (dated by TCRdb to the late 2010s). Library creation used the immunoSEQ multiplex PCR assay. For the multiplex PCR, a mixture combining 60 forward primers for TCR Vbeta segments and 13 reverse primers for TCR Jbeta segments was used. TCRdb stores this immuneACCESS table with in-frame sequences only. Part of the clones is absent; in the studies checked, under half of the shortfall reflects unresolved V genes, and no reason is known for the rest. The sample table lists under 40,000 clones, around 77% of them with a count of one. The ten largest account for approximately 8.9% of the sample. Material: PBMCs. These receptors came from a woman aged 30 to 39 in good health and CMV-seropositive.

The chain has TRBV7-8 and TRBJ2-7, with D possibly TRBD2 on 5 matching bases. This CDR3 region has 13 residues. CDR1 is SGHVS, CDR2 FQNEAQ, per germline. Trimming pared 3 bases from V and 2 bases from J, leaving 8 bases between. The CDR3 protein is CASSFSGTYEQYF. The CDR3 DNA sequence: TGTGCCAGCAGCTTTTCGGGGACCTACGAGCAGTACTTC.

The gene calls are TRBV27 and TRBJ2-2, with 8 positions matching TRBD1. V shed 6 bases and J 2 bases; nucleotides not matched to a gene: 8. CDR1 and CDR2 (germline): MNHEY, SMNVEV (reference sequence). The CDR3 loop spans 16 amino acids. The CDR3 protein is CASRLGTGYNTGELFF. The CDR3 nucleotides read TGTGCCAGCAGGCTTGGGACAGGTTATAACACCGGGGAGCTGTTTTTT.

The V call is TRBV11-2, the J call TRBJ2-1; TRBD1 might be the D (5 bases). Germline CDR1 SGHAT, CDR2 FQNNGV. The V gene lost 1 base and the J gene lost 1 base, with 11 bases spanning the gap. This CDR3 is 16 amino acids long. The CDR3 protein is CASSLVWAGSYNEQFF. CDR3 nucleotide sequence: TGTGCCAGCAGCTTAGTGTGGGCAGGGTCCTACAATGAGCAGTTCTTC.

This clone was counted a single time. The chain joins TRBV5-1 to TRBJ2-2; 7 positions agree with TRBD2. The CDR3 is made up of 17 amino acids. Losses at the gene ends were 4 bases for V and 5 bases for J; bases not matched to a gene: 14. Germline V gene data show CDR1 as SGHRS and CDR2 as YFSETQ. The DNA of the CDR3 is TGCGCCAGCAGCCCGCCGAAACTGGCGGGAGAAACCGGGGAGCTGTTTTTT. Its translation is CASSPPKLAGETGELFF.

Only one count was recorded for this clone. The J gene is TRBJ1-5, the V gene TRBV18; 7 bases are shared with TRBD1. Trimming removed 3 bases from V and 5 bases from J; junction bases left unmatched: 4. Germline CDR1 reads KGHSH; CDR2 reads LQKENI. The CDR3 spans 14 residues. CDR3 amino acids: CASSPLDRDQPQHF. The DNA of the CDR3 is TGTGCCAGCTCACCTTTAGACAGGGATCAGCCCCAGCATTTT.

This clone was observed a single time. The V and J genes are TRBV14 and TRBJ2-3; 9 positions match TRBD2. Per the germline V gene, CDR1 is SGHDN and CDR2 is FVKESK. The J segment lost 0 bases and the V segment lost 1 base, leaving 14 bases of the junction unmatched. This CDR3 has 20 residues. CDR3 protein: CASSQGRVAGVWGSTDTQYF. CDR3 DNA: TGTGCCAGCAGCCAAGGAAGAGTAGCGGGAGTTTGGGGAAGCACAGATACGCAGTATTTT.

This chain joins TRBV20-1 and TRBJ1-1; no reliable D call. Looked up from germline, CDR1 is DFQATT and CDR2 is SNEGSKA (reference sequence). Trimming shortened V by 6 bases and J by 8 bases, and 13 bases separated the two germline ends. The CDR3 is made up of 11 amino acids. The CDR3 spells CSAPGRGEAFF. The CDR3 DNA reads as TGCAGTGCCCCCGGACGGGGAGAAGCTTTCTTT.

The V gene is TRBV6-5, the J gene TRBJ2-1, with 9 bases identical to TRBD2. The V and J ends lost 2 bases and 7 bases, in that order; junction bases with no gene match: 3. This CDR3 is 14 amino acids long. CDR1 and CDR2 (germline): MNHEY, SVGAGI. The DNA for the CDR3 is TGTGCCAGCAGTTACGAGACTAGCGGTAATGAGCAGTTCTTC. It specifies CASSYETSGNEQFF.

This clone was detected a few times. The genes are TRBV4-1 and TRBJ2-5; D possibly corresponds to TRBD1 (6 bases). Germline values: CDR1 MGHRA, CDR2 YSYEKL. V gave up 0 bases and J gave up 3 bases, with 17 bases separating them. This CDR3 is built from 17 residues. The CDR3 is CASSQERGTSTKETQYF. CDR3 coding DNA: TGCGCCAGCAGCCAAGAAAGAGGGACATCTACCAAAGAGACCCAGTACTTC.

The CDR3 sequence: CASSLGGGVLWDSETSYEQYF. The DNA for the CDR3 is TGTGCCAGCAGTTTAGGCGGGGGGGTATTATGGGACAGTGAGACCTCCTACGAGCAGTACTTC. V is TRBV28 and J is TRBJ2-7, with 9 bases matching TRBD2. Germline loops: CDR1 MDHEN, CDR2 SYDVKM. J was trimmed by 0 bases and V by 2 bases; bases with no gene match: 20. The CDR3 sequence is 21 residues long.

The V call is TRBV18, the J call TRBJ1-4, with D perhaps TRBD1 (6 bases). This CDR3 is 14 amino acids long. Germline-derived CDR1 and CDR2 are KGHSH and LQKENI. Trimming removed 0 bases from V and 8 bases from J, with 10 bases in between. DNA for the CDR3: TGTGCCAGCTCACCACCGGGACACAGGGAAAAACTGTTTTTT. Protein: CASSPPGHREKLFF. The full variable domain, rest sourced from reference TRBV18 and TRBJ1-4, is NAGVMQNPRHLVRRRGQEARLRCSPMKGHSHVYWYRQLPEEGLKFMVYLQKENIIDESGMPKERFSAEFPKEGPSILRIQQVVRGDSAAYFCASSPPGHREKLFFGSGTQLSVL.

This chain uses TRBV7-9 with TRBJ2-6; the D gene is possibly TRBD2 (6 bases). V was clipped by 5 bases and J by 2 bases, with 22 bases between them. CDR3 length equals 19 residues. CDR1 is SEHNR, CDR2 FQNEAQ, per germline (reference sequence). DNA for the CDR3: TGTGCCAGCAGCCCCGACCGGGGACTCCGAGCCCCTGGGGCCAACGTCCTGACTTTC. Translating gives CASSPDRGLRAPGANVLTF.

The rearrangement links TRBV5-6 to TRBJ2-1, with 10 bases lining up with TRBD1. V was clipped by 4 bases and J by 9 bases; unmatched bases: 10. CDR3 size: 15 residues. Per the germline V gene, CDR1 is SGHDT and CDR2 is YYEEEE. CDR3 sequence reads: CASSPGTGVAREQFF. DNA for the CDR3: TGTGCCAGCAGCCCCGGGACAGGGGTGGCTCGTGAGCAGTTCTTC.

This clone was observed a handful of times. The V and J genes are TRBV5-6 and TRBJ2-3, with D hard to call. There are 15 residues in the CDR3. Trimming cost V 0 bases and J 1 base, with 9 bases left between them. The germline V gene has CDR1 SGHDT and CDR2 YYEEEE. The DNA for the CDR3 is TGTGCCAGCAGCTTGGAGAGGCCTGGCACAGATACGCAGTATTTT. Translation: CASSLERPGTDTQYF.

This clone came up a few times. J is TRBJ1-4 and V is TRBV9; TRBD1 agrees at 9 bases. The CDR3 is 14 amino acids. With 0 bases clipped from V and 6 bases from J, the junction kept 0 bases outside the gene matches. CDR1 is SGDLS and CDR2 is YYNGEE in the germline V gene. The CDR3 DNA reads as TGTGCCAGCAGCGTAGGACAGGGGGATGAAAAACTGTTTTTT. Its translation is CASSVGQGDEKLFF.

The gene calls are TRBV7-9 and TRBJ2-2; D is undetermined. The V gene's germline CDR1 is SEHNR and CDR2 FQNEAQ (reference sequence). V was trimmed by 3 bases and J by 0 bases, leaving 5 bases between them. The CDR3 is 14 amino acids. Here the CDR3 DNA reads TGTGCCAGCAGCTTGACATCGAACACCGGGGAGCTGTTTTTT. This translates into CASSLTSNTGELFF.

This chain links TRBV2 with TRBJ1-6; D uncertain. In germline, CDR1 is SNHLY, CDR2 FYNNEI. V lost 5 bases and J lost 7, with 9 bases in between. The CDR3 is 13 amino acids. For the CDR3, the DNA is TGTGCCAGCAGTCTCGGTTCGAATTCACCCCTCCACTTT. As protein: CASSLGSNSPLHF.

The CDR3 DNA reads as TGTGCCAGCAGTGACAGGGGAAATGGCTACACCTTC. This gives the protein CASSDRGNGYTF. The gene calls are TRBV27 and TRBJ1-2, with 8 bases lining up with TRBD1. The trim removed 5 bases at V and 6 bases at J, leaving 2 bases unmatched. Germline V gives CDR1 MNHEY, CDR2 SMNVEV (reference sequence). The CDR3 runs to 12 residues.

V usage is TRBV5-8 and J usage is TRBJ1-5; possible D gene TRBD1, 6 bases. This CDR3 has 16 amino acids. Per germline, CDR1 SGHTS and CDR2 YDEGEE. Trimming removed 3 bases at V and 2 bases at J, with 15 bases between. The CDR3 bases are TGTGCCAGCAGCTGGCTTTGGCGACAGGGCAATCAGCCCCAGCATTTT. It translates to CASSWLWRQGNQPQHF. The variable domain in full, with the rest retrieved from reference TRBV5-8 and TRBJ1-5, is EAGVTQSPTHLIKTRGQQATLRCSPISGHTSVYWYQQALGLGLQFLLWYDEGEERNRGNFPPRFSGRQFPNYSSELNVNALELEDSALYLCASSWLWRQGNQPQHFGDGTRLSIL.

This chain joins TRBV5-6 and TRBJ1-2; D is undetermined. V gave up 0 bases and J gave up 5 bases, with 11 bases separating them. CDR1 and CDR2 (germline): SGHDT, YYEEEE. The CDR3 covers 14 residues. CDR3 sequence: CASSLEQAWYGYTF. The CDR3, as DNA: TGTGCCAGCAGCTTGGAGCAGGCTTGGTATGGCTACACCTTC.

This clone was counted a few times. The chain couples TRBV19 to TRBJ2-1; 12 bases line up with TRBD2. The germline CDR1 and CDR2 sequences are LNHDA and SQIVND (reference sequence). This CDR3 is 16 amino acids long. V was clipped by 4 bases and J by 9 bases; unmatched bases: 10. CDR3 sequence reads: CASSRSTSGSLVEQFF. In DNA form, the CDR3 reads TGTGCCAGTAGTAGATCGACTAGCGGGAGTTTGGTTGAGCAGTTCTTC.

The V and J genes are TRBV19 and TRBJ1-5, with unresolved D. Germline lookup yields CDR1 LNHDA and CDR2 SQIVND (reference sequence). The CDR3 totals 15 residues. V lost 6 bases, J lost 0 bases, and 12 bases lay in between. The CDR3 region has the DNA TGTGCCAGTAGCTTTAGCGGGTATAGCAATCAGCCCCAGCATTTT. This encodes CASSFSGYSNQPQHF. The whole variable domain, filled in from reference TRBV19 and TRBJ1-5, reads DGGITQSPKYLFRKEGQNVTLSCEQNLNHDAMYWYRQDPGQGLRLIYYSQIVNDFQKGDIAEGYSVSREKKESFPLTVTSAQKNPTAFYLCASSFSGYSNQPQHFGDGTRLSIL.

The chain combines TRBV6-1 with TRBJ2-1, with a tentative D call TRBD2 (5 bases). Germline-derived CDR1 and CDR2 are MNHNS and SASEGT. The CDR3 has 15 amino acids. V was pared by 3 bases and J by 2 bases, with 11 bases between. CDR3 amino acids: CASSEWELPYNEQFF. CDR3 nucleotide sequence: TGTGCCAGCAGTGAGTGGGAGTTACCCTACAATGAGCAGTTCTTC.

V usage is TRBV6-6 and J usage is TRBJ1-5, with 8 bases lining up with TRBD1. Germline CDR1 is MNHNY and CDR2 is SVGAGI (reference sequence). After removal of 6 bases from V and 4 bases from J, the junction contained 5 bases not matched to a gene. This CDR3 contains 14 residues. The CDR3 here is CASRRQGTNQPQHF. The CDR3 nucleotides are TGTGCCAGCAGGCGACAGGGGACGAATCAGCCCCAGCATTTT.

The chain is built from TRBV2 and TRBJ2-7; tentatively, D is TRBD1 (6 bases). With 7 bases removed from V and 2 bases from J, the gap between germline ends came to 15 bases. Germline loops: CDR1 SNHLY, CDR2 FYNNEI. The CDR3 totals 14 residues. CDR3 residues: CASTPGYRAYEQYF. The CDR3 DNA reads TGTGCCAGCACTCCAGGGTACAGGGCCTACGAGCAGTACTTC.

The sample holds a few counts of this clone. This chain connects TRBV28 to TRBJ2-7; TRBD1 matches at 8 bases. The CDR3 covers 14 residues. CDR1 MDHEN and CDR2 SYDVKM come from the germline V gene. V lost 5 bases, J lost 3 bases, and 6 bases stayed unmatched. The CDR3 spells CASSRGQARYEQYF. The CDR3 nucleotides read TGTGCCAGCAGTCGGGGACAGGCCCGCTACGAGCAGTACTTC.

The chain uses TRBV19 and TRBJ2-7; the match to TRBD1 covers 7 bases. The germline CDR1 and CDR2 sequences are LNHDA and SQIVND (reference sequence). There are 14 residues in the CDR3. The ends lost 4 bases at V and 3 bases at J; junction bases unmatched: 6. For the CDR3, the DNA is TGTGCCAGTAGTAGGACAGGTAGTATCTACGAGCAGTACTTC. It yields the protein CASSRTGSIYEQYF.